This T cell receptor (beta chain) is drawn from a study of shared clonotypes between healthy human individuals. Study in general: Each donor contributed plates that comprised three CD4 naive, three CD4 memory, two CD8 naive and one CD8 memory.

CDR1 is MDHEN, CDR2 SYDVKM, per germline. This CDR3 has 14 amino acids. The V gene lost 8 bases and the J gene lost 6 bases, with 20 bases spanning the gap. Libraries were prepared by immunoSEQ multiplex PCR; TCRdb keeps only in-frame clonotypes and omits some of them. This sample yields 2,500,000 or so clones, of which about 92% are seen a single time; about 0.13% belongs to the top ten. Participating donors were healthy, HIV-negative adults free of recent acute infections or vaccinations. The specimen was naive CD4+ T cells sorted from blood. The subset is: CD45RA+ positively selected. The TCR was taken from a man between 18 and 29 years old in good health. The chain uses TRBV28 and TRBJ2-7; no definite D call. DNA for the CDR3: TGTGCCAGCTCTAAGGACCCAAAACGCTCCGAGCAGTACTTC. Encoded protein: CASSKDPKRSEQYF.